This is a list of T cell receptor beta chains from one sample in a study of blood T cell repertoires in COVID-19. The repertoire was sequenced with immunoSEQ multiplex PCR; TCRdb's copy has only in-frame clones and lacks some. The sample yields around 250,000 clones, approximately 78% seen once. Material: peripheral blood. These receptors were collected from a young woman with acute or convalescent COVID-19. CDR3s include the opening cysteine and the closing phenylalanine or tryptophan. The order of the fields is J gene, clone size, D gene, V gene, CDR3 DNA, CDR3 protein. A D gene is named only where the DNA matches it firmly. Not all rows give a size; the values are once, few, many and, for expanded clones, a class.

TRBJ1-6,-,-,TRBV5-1,TGCGCCAGCAGCCGTACGGGGGGCGAGTCACCCCTCCACTTT,CASSRTGGESPLHF
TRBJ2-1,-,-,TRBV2,TGTGCCAGCTCCCTTCGTGGTCTGGGAGGCGAGCAGTTCTTC,CASSLRGLGGEQFF
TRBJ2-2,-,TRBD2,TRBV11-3,TGTGCCAGCAGCTTAGAGGGACTAGCGGGAGGAACCGGGGAGCTGTTTTTT,CASSLEGLAGGTGELFF
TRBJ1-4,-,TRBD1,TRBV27,TGTGCCAGCAGTCAATGGACAGGGGAAAAACTGTTTTTT,CASSQWTGEKLFF
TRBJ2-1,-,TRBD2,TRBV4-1,TGCGCCAGCAGCCAAGATGGCTTGCGGGAGACCTACAATGAGCAGTTCTTC,CASSQDGLRETYNEQFF
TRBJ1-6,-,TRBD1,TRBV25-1,TGTGCCAGCAGTGGCGACCCCGGGACAGATAATTCACCCCTCCACTTT,CASSGDPGTDNSPLHF
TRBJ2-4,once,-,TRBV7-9,TGTGCCAGCAGCCCCGGCGGGGTTCTAGCCAAAAACATTCAGTACTTC,CASSPGGVLAKNIQYF
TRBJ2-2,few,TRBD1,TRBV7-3,TGTGCCAGCAGCCCCGGGACAGCGAACACCGGGGAGCTGTTTTTT,CASSPGTANTGELFF
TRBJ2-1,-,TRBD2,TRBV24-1,TGTGCCACCAGTGACTGGCTAGCGGGAGGGTTAGGTGAGCAGTTCTTC,CATSDWLAGGLGEQFF
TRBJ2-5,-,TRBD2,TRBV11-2,TGTGCCAGCAGCTTAGCTCTGACTAGCTCGGGTGAGACCCAGTACTTC,CASSLALTSSGETQYF
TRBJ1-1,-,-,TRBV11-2,TGTGCCAGCAGCCCACAGCAGGAAGCTTTCTTT,CASSPQQEAFF
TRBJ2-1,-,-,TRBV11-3,TGTGCCAGCAGCTTAGAAGGCAGGGGCAGGGTAAATGAGCAGTTCTTC,CASSLEGRGRVNEQFF
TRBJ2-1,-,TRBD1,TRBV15,TGTGCCACCAGCAGAGGTGGGACAGGGTTCTACAATGAGCAGTTCTTC,CATSRGGTGFYNEQFF
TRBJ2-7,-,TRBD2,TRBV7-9,TGTGCCAGCAGCTTGGTGGCGGGAGTAGCGTTTGTGCAGTACTTC,CASSLVAGVAFVQYF
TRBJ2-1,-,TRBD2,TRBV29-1,TGCAGCGTTGACGGCGGGAGTTCCTACAATGAGCAGTTCTTC,CSVDGGSSYNEQFF
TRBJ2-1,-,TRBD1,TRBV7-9,TGTGCCAGCAGCTTAGTAGGGACAGGCTCCTCTGAGCAGTTCTTC,CASSLVGTGSSEQFF